This T cell receptor (delta chain) stems from a study of gamma-delta chains in newborns, infants, children. Study details: Polyclonal expansion of innate γδ T cells after birth follows microbial exposure.

Details on this clone: One junction end does not reproduce the germline sequence, and a read error may be involved. This sample also contains other DNA sequences that code for the same CDR3.

Per germline, CDR1 GEAIGNYY and CDR2 EKD. The CDR3 totals 20 residues. TCRdb re-called clones from the reads via CATT. The sample records roughly 15,000 delta-chain clones, around 7% being singletons. The receptor was derived from a child who was a newborn, infant or young child, either healthy, febrile or measles-vaccinated (not recorded which). The V gene is TRDV2, the J gene TRDJ3; TRDD3 agrees at 8 bases. Material for sequencing was blood. CDR3 DNA sequence: TGTGCCTGTGACGTACTGGGGGTTCCTTTAAGCTCCTGGGACACCCGCCAGATGTTTTTC. Translated: CACDVLGVPLSSWDTRQMFF.